This T cell receptor beta chain emerged from a study of T cell changes during pregnancy in multiple sclerosis. Repertoires were generated with immunoSEQ multiplex PCR, while TCRdb's copy carries only in-frame clones and drops some. The sample carries about 80,000 clones, over 85% recorded once. From germline, CDR1 is MDHEN and CDR2 SYDVKM. CDR3 length: 20 residues. Trimming stripped 5 bases from V and 6 bases from J, with 32 bases between. In this sample, this clone turned up once. The clonotype originates from a female donor with multiple sclerosis, enrolled in a pregnancy study. The sample in question was CD4+ T cells from peripheral blood mononuclear cells, obtained before pregnancy. This chain joins TRBV28 and TRBJ2-1, with a weak D call TRBD2 (9 bases). CDR3 DNA sequence: TGTGCCAGCAGTCAACATACAGGGGGGCGTCCTAGCGGGATCTCCAATGAGCAGTTCTTC. This encodes CASSQHTGGRPSGISNEQFF.